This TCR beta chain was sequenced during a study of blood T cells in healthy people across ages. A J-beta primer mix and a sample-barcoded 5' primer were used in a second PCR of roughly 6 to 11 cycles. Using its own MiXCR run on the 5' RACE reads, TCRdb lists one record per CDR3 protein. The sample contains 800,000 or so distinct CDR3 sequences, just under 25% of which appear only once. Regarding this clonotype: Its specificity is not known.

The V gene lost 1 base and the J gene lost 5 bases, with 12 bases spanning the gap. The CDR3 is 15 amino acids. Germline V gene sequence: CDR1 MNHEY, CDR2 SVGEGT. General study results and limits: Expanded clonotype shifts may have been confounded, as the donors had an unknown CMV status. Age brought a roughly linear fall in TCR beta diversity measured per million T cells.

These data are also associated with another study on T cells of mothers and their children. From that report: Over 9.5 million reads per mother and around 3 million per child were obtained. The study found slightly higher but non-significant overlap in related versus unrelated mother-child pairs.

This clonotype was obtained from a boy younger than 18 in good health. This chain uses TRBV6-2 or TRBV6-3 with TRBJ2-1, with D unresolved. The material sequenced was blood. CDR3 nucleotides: TGTGCCAGCAGTTACTTGCTCTTTCCAGACAATGAGCAGTTCTTC. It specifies CASSYLLFPDNEQFF.